This T cell receptor beta chain derives from a study of patients and donors after allogeneic stem cell transplantation. TCRdb used MiXCR to reprocess the RT-PCR reads, holding one entry per CDR3 protein. The table includes about 210,000 distinct CDR3 sequences, about 38% detected once. This CDR3 region has 18 residues. V shed 5 bases and J 0 bases; nucleotides not matched to a gene: 5. This clonotype appeared a few times. Sequenced: blood, either unsorted or a sorted T cell fraction (not recorded which). V gene TRBV12-3 or TRBV12-4 combines with J gene TRBJ2-2, with 14 bases fitting TRBD2. The TCR comes from a human donor who was either an allogeneic HSCT recipient or a stem cell or donor lymphocyte infusion donor (not recorded which). It is not recorded whose cells these are; they may come from a transplant donor. The CDR3 nucleotides read TGTGCCAGCAGTCAGGGACTAGCGGGGGCCGCGAACACCGGGGAGCTGTTTTTT. This codes for CASSQGLAGAANTGELFF.